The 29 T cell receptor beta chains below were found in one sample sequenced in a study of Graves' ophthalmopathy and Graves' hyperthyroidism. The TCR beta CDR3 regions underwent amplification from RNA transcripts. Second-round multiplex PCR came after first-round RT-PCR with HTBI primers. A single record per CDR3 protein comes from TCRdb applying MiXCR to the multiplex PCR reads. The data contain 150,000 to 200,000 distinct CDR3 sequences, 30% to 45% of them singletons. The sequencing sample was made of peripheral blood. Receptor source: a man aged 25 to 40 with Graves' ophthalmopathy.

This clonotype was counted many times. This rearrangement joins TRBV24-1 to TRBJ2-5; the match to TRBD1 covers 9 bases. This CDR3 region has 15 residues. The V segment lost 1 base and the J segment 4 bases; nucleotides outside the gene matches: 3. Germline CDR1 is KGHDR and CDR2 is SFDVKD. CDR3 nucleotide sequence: TGTGCCACCAGTGATTTTGACAGGGGGGGAGAGACCCAGTACTTC. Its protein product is CATSDFDRGGETQYF.

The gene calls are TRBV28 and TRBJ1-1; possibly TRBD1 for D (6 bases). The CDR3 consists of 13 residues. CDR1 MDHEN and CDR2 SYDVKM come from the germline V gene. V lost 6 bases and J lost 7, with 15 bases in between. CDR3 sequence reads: CASRKQGPFEAFF. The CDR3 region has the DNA TGTGCCAGCAGAAAACAGGGTCCCTTTGAAGCTTTCTTT.

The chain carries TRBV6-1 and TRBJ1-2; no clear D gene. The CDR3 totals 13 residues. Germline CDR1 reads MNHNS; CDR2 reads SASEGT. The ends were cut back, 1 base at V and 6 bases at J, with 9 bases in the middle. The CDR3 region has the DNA TGTGCCAGCAGTGAAGTAGGCCTGGATGGCTACACCTTC. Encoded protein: CASSEVGLDGYTF.

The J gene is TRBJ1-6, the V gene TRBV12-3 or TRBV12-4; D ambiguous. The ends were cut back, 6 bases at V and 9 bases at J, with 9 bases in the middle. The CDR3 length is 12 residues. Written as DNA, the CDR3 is TGTGCCAGCAGATCACAAAGTTCACCCCTCCACTTT. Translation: CASRSQSSPLHF.

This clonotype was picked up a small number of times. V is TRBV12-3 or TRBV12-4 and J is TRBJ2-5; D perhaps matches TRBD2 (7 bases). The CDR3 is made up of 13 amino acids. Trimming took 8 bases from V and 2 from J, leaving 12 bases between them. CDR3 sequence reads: CASSGGLQETQYF. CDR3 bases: TGTGCCAGCTCGGGGGGCCTTCAAGAGACCCAGTACTTC.

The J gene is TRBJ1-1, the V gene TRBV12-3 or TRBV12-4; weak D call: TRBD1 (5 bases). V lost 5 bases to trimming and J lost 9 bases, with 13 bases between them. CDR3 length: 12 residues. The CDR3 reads CASSISGTKAFF. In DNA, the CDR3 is TGTGCCAGCAGTATCTCCGGGACCAAAGCTTTCTTT.

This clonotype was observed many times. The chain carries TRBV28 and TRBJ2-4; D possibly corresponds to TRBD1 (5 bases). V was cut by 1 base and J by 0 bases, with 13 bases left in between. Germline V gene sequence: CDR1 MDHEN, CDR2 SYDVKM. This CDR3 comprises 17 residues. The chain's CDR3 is CASSLYSRVGAKNIQYF. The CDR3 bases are TGTGCCAGCAGTTTATATTCCAGGGTTGGAGCCAAAAACATTCAGTACTTC.

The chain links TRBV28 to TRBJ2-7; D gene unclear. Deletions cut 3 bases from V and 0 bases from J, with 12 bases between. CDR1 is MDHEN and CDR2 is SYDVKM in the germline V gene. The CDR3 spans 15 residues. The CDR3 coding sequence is TGTGCCAGCAGTTTTGTGGGCACCCACTCCTACGAGCAGTACTTC. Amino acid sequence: CASSFVGTHSYEQYF.

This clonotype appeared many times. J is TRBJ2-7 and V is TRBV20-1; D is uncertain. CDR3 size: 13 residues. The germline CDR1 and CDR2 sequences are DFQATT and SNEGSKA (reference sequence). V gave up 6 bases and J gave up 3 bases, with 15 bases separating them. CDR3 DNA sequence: TGCAGTGCCACCCACAGTGGTGACTACGAGCAGTACTTC. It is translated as CSATHSGDYEQYF.

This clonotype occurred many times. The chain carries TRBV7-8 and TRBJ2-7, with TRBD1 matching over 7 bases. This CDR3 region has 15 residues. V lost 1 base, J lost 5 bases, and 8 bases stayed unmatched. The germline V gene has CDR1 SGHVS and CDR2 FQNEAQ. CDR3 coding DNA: TGTGCCAGCAGCTTAGGGGACAGTGCCCTCGACGAGCAGTACTTC. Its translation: CASSLGDSALDEQYF.

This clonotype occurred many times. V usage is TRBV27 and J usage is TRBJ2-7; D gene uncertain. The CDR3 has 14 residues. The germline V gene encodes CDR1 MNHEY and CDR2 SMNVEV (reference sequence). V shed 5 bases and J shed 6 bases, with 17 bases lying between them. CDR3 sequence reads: CASSLDNAGVEQYF. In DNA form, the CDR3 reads TGTGCCAGCAGTCTCGACAACGCCGGAGTCGAGCAGTACTTC.

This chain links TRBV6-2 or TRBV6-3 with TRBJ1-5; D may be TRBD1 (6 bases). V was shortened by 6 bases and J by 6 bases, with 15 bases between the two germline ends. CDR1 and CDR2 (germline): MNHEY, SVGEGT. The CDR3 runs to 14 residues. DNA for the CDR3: TGTGCCAGCAGGCGGACAGCGGGGGGTCAGCCCCAGCATTTT. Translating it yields CASRRTAGGQPQHF.

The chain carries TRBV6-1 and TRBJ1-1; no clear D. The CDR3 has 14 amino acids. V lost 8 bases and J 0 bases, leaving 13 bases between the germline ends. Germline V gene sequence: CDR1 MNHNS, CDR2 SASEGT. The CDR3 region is CASSATIVNTEAFF. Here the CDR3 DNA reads TGTGCCAGCTCTGCGACAATTGTGAACACTGAAGCTTTCTTT.

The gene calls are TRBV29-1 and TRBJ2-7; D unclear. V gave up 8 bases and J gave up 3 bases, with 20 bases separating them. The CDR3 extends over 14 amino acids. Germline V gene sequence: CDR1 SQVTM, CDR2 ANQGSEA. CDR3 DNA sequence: TGCAGCCCGCGCCCGGTCGCCAGACGCTACGAGCAGTACTTC. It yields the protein CSPRPVARRYEQYF.

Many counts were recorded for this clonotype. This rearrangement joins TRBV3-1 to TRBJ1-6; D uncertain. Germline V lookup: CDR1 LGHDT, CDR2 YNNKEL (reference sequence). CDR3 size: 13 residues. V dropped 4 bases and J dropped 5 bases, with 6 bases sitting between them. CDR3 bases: TGTGCCAGCAGCCGGGAGCATAATTCACCCCTCCACTTT. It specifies CASSREHNSPLHF.

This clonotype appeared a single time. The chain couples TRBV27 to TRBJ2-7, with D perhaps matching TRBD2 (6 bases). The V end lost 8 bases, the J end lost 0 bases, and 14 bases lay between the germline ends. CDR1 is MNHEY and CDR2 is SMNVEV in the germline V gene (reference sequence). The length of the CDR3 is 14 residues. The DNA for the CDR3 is TGTGCCAGCGCCCGTGCGGGGAGCTCCTACGAGCAGTACTTC. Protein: CASARAGSSYEQYF.

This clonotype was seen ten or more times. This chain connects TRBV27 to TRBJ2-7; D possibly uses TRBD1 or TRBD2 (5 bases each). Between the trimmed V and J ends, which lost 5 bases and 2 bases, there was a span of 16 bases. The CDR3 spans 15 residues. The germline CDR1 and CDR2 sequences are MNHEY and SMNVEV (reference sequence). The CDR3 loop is CASSGIRDGPYEQYF. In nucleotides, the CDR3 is TGTGCCAGCAGTGGGATCCGGGACGGCCCCTACGAGCAGTACTTC.

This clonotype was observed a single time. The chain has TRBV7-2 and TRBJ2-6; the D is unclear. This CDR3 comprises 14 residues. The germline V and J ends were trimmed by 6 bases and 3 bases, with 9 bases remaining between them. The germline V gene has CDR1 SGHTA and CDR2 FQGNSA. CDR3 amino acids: CASRIGGGANVLTF. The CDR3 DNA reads TGTGCCAGCAGGATCGGCGGTGGGGCCAACGTCCTGACTTTC.

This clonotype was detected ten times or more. CDR3 nucleotides: TGTGCCAGCAGCCAAAGCGGGAGAGGGACCGGGGAGCTGTTTTTT. Translated: CASSQSGRGTGELFF. The chain has TRBV3-1 and TRBJ2-2; 8 nucleotides agree with TRBD2. After removal of 2 bases from V and 5 bases from J, the junction contained 4 bases not matched to a gene. The CDR3 is made up of 15 amino acids. CDR1 is LGHDT, CDR2 YNNKEL, per germline (reference sequence).

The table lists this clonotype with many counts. Here the CDR3 DNA reads TGTGCCAGCAGTTTAGCGCTATTAAAGCGCGATGGCTACACCTTC. Translating gives CASSLALLKRDGYTF. This chain connects TRBV12-3 or TRBV12-4 to TRBJ1-2; D is unresolved. CDR3 length: 15 amino acids. V gave up 0 bases and J gave up 6 bases, with 14 bases separating them.

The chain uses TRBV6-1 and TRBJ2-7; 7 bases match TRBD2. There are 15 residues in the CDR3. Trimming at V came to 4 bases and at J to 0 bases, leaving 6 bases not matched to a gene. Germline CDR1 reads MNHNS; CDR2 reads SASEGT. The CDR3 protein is CASSVGGVTSYEQYF. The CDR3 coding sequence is TGTGCCAGCAGTGTGGGGGGGGTTACCTCCTACGAGCAGTACTTC.

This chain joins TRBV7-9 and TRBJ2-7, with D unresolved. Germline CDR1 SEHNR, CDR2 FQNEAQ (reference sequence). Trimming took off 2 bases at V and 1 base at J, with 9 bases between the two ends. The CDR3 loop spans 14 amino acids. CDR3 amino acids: CASSLSSMSYEQYF. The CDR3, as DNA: TGTGCCAGCAGCTTATCGAGCATGTCCTACGAGCAGTACTTC.

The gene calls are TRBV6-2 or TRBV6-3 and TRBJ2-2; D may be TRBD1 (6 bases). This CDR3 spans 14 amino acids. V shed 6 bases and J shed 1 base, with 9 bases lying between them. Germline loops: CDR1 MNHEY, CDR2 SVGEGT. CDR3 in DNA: TGTGCCAGCAGGTTCAGGGGGAACACCGGGGAGCTGTTTTTT. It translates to CASRFRGNTGELFF.

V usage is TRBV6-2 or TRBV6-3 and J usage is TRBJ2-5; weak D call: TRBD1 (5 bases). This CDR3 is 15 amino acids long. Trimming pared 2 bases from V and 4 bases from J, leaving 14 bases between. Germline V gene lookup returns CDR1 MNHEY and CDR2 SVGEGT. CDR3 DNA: TGTGCCAGCAGTTACCAGGACATCCCGGGAGAGACCCAGTACTTC. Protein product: CASSYQDIPGETQYF.

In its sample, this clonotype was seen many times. The DNA for the CDR3 is TGTGCCAGCAGCTTCACAAGCGGACAGGGGGCTGGGGGTGGCTACACCTTC. It yields the protein CASSFTSGQGAGGGYTF. The chain carries TRBV7-2 and TRBJ1-2, with TRBD1 matching over 11 bases. Per germline, CDR1 SGHTA and CDR2 FQGNSA. V lost 3 bases to trimming and J lost 7 bases; unmatched junction nucleotides: 13. The CDR3 is 17 amino acids.

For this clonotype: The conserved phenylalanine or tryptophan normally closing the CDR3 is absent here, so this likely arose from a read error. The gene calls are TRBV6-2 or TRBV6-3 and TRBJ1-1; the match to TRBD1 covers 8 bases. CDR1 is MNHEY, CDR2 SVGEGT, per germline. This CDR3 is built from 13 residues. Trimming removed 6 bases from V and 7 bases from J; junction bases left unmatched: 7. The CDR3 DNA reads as TGTGCCAGCAGACCCATCGACAGGGGTGAAGCTTTCTCT. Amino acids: CASRPIDRGEAFS.

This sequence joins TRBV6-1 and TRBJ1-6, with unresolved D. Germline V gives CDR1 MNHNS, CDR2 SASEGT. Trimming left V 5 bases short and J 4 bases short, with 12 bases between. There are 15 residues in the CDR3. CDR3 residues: CASSPQEAYNSPLHF. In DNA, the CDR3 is TGTGCCAGCAGTCCCCAAGAGGCGTATAATTCACCCCTCCACTTT.

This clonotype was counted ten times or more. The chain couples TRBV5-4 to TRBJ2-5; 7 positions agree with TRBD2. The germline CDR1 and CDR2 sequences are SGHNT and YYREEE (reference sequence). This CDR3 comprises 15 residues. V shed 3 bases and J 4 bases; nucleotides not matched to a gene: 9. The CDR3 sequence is CASSSHATSPETQYF. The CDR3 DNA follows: TGTGCCAGCAGCTCCCACGCGACTAGCCCAGAGACCCAGTACTTC.

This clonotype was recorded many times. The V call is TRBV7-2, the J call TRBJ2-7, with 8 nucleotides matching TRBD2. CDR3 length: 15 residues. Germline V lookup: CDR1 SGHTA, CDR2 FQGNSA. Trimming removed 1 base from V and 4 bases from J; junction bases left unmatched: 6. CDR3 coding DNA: TGTGCCAGCAGCTTAGTCGGGAGGGGTTTGTACGAGCAGTACTTC. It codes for CASSLVGRGLYEQYF.